Listed below are T cell receptor beta chains from one sample, sequenced in a study of shared clonotypes between healthy human individuals. The protocol was immunoSEQ multiplex PCR, while the TCRdb copy is restricted to in-frame clones and leaves out a portion. The table includes roughly 2,300,000 clones, under 95% detected once. Material: naive CD4+ T cells from PBMCs. These receptors originate from a man aged 18 to 29 in good health. Some clones in this sample may be carry-over from other donors' samples. The CDR3 runs from the conserved cysteine through the conserved F or W. The order of the fields is J gene, V gene, CDR3 protein.

TRBJ1-2,TRBV7-9,CASSLDAGAHGYTF
TRBJ2-1,TRBV28,CASVPLAGGTYNEQFF
TRBJ1-2,TRBV30,CAWRAGTAYGYTF
TRBJ2-3,TRBV30,CAWSASTDTQYF
TRBJ1-5,TRBV10-1,CASRPDRGGQPQHF
TRBJ2-7,TRBV5-4,CASSLARGDEQYF
TRBJ2-7,TRBV18,CASFAGQGYEQYF
TRBJ2-3,TRBV5-1,CASSMAQAGDTQYF
TRBJ1-3,TRBV7-2,CASSLSASSGNTIYF
TRBJ1-4,TRBV5-1,CASSLAGTAEKLFF
TRBJ2-2,TRBV5-1,CASSPKSQGRSGELFF
TRBJ2-1,TRBV14,CASSQSITAGVRSSYNEQFF
TRBJ1-1,TRBV6-5,CASSLNGQPAFF
TRBJ2-4,TRBV27,CASSPKGDIQYF
TRBJ2-2,TRBV7-9,CASNPGVRPGELFF
.,TRBV7-9,CASSFSGNSGEQYF
TRBJ1-3,TRBV4-1,CASSQSVGGNTIYF
TRBJ1-1,TRBV5-4,CASTVGQVNTEAFF
TRBJ2-3,TRBV7-8,CASSFGRFWAATDTQYF
TRBJ2-5,TRBV5-4,CASSPGGGETQYF
TRBJ2-7,TRBV6-1,CASSGGRADRSYEQYF
TRBJ2-7,TRBV2,CASLSRVLSYEQYF
TRBJ1-2,TRBV29-1,CSVDGQGRPQGYTF
TRBJ1-2,TRBV7-9,CASSLARQRRGYTF
TRBJ1-5,TRBV5-6,CASSSHGGNQPQHF